This T cell receptor beta chain was observed in a study of T-cell reconstitution after alpha-beta-depleted transplantation in children. This clonotype was found once. It was with unique molecular identifiers that the TCRbeta library was prepared. TCRdb called the PCR reads again in MiXCR, with one record for every CDR3 protein. The table lists about 610,000 distinct CDR3 sequences, roughly 10% of them singletons. The CDR3 has 13 amino acids. Germline-derived CDR1 and CDR2 are SGHVS and FNYEAQ. V lost 4 bases and J 4 bases, leaving 8 bases between the germline ends. Sequencing used PBMCs from the stem cell graft donor, obtained from the stem cell graft. The chain joins TRBV7-6 to TRBJ2-1; D is perhaps TRBD1 (6 bases). The clonotype comes from a human donor who donated a stem cell graft to a child with acute myeloid leukemia. The CDR3 is CASSYREYNEQFF. CDR3 DNA: TGTGCCAGCAGCTACAGGGAATACAATGAGCAGTTCTTC.